This T cell receptor (beta chain) stems from a study of blood T cell repertoires in COVID-19. Study summary: The study drew acute and convalescent COVID-19 samples from the United States, Italy and Spain.

Clones were read by immunoSEQ multiplex PCR, and TCRdb kept only the in-frame ones, dropping some. Seen here are 250,000 to 350,000 clones, 75% to 95% observed once, and the top ten hold 6.5% to 8%. Germline CDR1 reads KGHDR; CDR2 reads SFDVKD. The CDR3 runs to 16 residues. Trimming cost V 0 bases and J 6 bases, with 15 bases left between them. Seattle researchers signed up patients amid active infection and tracked them longitudinally. The chain recombines TRBV24-1 with TRBJ2-3, with D possibly matching TRBD2 (6 bases). The material sequenced was peripheral blood. This receptor was taken from a woman between 25 and 40 years old with COVID-19, enrolled during active disease. CDR3 protein: CATSDLSTSREDTQYF. The CDR3 region has the DNA TGTGCCACCAGTGATTTGTCCACCTCCCGGGAGGATACGCAGTATTTT.